This record looks at one T cell receptor beta chain sequence and its context. Its antigen is still unknown. Using its own MiXCR run on the 5' RACE reads, TCRdb lists one record per CDR3 protein. The sample lists fewer than 100,000 distinct CDR3 sequences; 15% to 20% were seen once. Regarding time point: blood at routine non-recurrence follow-up after resection. Whole RNA was taken from tumor, nontumor lung or frozen PBMC; it was then sequenced unsorted. This sample was taken from a study of spatial heterogeneity in lung cancer. Study context: Follow-up PBMC specimens underwent sequencing when available; their median timing was roughly two years after resection. General study points: The appearance of ubiquitous expanded tumor TCRs in blood was greater at resection than follow-up.

The CDR3 loop spans 14 amino acids. V was cut by 2 bases and J by 8 bases, with 15 bases left in between. CDR1 and CDR2 from the germline V gene are MNHEY and SVGAGI. The material was PBMCs, obtained at follow-up. The origin of this receptor is a male donor with early-stage non-small cell lung cancer. This chain joins TRBV6-5 and TRBJ1-2; D is unresolved. Here the CDR3 reads CASSYPGPGGGYTF. DNA for the CDR3: TGTGCCAGCAGTTACCCCGGACCGGGAGGGGGCTACACCTTC.